The 7 T cell receptor beta chains listed next were all sequenced from one sample in a study of blood T cells in healthy people across ages. With a J-beta primer mix and a sample-barcoded 5' primer, a second PCR ran about 7 to 12 cycles. TCRdb redid the calling of the 5' RACE reads with MiXCR, one entry per CDR3 protein. The sample shows just over 800,000 distinct CDR3 sequences, under 80% of them seen only once. Sequencing was done on a sample of blood. These receptors all come from a man aged 25-40 years in good health.

The chain joins TRBV6-5 to TRBJ2-1; unclear D gene. Trimming took off 3 bases at V and 1 base at J, with 10 bases between the two ends. Germline CDR1 and CDR2: MNHEY and SVGAGI. The length of the CDR3 is 15 residues. The DNA for the CDR3 is TGTGCCAGCAGTTATACCGAACAATCCTACAATGAGCAGTTCTTC. The encoded protein is CASSYTEQSYNEQFF.

The rearrangement links TRBV6-2 or TRBV6-3 to TRBJ1-2; D perhaps matches TRBD1 (6 bases). Trimming removed 5 bases from V and 4 bases from J, with 14 bases in between. CDR1 is MNHEY, CDR2 SVGEGT, per germline. The CDR3 consists of 14 residues. The CDR3 loop reads CASSPGTTFYGYTF. As DNA, the CDR3 is TGTGCCAGCAGTCCCGGGACAACCTTCTATGGCTACACCTTC.

CDR3 residues: CASSLKRGGNEQFF. The CDR3 DNA reads as TGTGCCAGCAGCTTAAAGCGGGGGGGCAATGAGCAGTTCTTC. The chain recombines TRBV7-2 with TRBJ2-1; TRBD2 matches at 10 bases. CDR1 SGHTA and CDR2 FQGNSA come from the germline V gene. V gave up 2 bases and J gave up 6 bases; unmatched junction bases: 1. The CDR3 extends over 14 amino acids. The full variable domain, completed using reference TRBV7-2 and TRBJ2-1, is GAGVSQSPSNKVTEKGKDVELRCDPISGHTALYWYRQSLGQGLEFLIYFQGNSAPDKSGLPSDRFSAERTGGSVSTLTIQRTQQEDSAVYLCASSLKRGGNEQFFGPGTRLTVL.

The chain couples TRBV5-1 to TRBJ2-5; D is unresolved. This CDR3 has 16 amino acids. CDR1 is SGHRS and CDR2 is YFSETQ in the germline V gene. V shed 4 bases and J shed 5 bases, with 21 bases lying between them. The CDR3 loop reads CASSREGGVGRETQYF. The CDR3 DNA sequence: TGCGCCAGCAGCCGTGAAGGTGGGGTCGGCCGGGAGACCCAGTACTTC.

This chain links TRBV14 with TRBJ2-5; no firm D call. Trimming pared 5 bases from V and 5 bases from J, leaving 9 bases between. The V gene's germline CDR1 is SGHDN and CDR2 FVKESK. The CDR3 covers 12 residues. The CDR3 DNA reads as TGTGCCAGCAGCTCAGTGGGGGAGACCCAGTACTTC. This gives the protein CASSSVGETQYF.

This clonotype was seen a few times. The genes are TRBV20-1 and TRBJ2-5, with 7 bases lining up with TRBD2. In germline, CDR1 is DFQATT, CDR2 SNEGSKA (reference sequence). The CDR3 runs 16 residues. The V gene end was trimmed by 3 bases and the J gene end by 11 bases; junction bases not matched to a gene: 21. The CDR3 DNA reads TGCAGTGCTAGCGGACGATCAGCCCAAGAGGGGCGGGAGCAGTACTTC. It is translated as CSASGRSAQEGREQYF.

The chain recombines TRBV29-1 with TRBJ2-1; 8 bases match TRBD1. This CDR3 has 14 residues. Germline V lookup: CDR1 SQVTM, CDR2 ANQGSEA. V lost 1 base, J lost 7 bases, and 6 bases stayed unmatched. The DNA for the CDR3 is TGCAGCGTTGAAGCTACAGGGGGGAGTAATGAGCAGTTCTTC. Encoded protein: CSVEATGGSNEQFF.